These 5 T cell receptor beta chains were sequenced from one sample in a study of blood T cell repertoires in COVID-19. Generated by immunoSEQ multiplex PCR, the TCRdb table keeps only in-frame clones and is missing some. Of about 370,000 clones in the sample, more than 85% were seen once. Sequencing input: PBMCs or T cells enriched from blood (not recorded which). All receptors derive from a woman in her thirties or forties who had been exposed to COVID-19.

This chain uses TRBV7-6 with TRBJ2-7, with TRBD1 matching 10 bases. The length of the CDR3 is 15 residues. The V gene's germline CDR1 is SGHVS and CDR2 FNYEAQ. After removal of 0 bases from V and 5 bases from J, the junction contained 4 bases not matched to a gene. DNA of the CDR3: TGTGCCAGCAGCTTAGCTACCGGGACAGGGGACGAGCAGTACTTC. Translating gives CASSLATGTGDEQYF.

This rearrangement joins TRBV5-1 to TRBJ2-7, with TRBD1 matching 8 bases. The trim removed 0 bases at V and 6 bases at J, leaving 8 bases unmatched. CDR1 SGHRS and CDR2 YFSETQ come from the germline V gene. The CDR3 is made up of 15 amino acids. The CDR3 DNA follows: TGCGCCAGCAGCTTGGCGGCAGGGGGCTTGGGCGAGCAGTACTTC. Translating gives CASSLAAGGLGEQYF.

Points on this clone: The sample contains more than one DNA sequence encoding this CDR3. The J gene is TRBJ1-1, the V gene TRBV30; 7 positions match TRBD1. This CDR3 is built from 13 residues. J lost 3 bases, V lost 2 bases, and 3 bases had no gene match. The germline CDR1 and CDR2 sequences are GTSNPN and SVGIG (reference sequence). The CDR3 here is CAWSRTGYTEAFF. Written as DNA, the CDR3 is TGTGCCTGGAGTAGGACAGGATACACTGAAGCTTTCTTT.

The V call is TRBV29-1, the J call TRBJ2-1, with a tentative D call TRBD2 (7 bases). The CDR3 length is 14 residues. Trimming took 6 bases from V and 8 from J, leaving 20 bases between them. Germline values: CDR1 SQVTM, CDR2 ANQGSEA. CDR3 sequence: CSVLRGASSDEQFF. The CDR3 DNA reads TGCAGCGTGCTTCGGGGGGCCAGTTCGGATGAGCAGTTCTTC.

The chain combines TRBV6-2 or TRBV6-3 with TRBJ1-1; tentatively, D is TRBD1 (5 bases). The CDR3 has 12 residues. Trimming pared 0 bases from V and 13 bases from J, leaving 12 bases between. Germline-derived CDR1 and CDR2 are MNHEY and SVGEGT. CDR3 residues: CASSYSSTQGFF. Written as DNA, the CDR3 is TGTGCCAGCAGTTACTCTTCTACCCAGGGTTTCTTT.